This is a list of T cell receptor beta chains from one sample in a study of cytotoxic CD8 clonotypes in ibrutinib-treated CLL. Profiled with immunoSEQ multiplex PCR; TCRdb holds only in-frame clones, not every one. Altogether approximately 100,000 clones are present, about 50% being singletons, with the ten largest covering under 45%. This specimen consisted of PBMCs, obtained after 24 months of ibrutinib treatment. The origin of the receptors is a human donor with chronic lymphocytic leukemia. Each CDR3 is given without its conserved first and last residue.

V	J	CDR3
TRBV18	TRBJ1-1	ASSPPRGANTEAF
TRBV7-9	TRBJ2-3	ASSYVPGDTQY
TRBV25-1	TRBJ1-1	ASSGTGAHTEAF
TRBV5-1	TRBJ2-7	ASSLEGRYEQY
TRBV7-9	TRBJ1-6	ASSLAGGTGDNSPLH
TRBV7-2	TRBJ1-6	ASSPRQGGNSPLH
TRBV28	TRBJ2-7	ASSLGTDFYEQY
TRBV9	TRBJ1-4	ASSSTGVTTSNEKLF
TRBV9	TRBJ2-5	ASSATVGETQY
TRBV11-2	TRBJ2-7	ASSSHMTLALSYEQY
TRBV5-1	TRBJ2-2	ASSLEQGHTGELF
TRBV7-2	TRBJ2-3	ASSLAAVSTDTQY
TRBV5-1	TRBJ2-1	ASSLVLNEQF
TRBV9	TRBJ1-4	ASSPDGKATNEKLF
TRBV6-5	TRBJ1-2	ASSDWGDGYT
TRBV30	TRBJ2-2	AWEGGRGRRKTGELF
TRBV9	TRBJ2-5	ASSPGLAVQETQY
TRBV6-6	TRBJ2-1	ASSKEAGGPYEQF
TRBV6-6	TRBJ1-6	ASSYSDNSPLH
TRBV29-1	TRBJ2-3	SVRIGSTSTDTQY
TRBV6-5	TRBJ2-7	ASSLAGTRRYEQY
TRBV6-5	TRBJ2-3	ASRPPGQNTDTQY